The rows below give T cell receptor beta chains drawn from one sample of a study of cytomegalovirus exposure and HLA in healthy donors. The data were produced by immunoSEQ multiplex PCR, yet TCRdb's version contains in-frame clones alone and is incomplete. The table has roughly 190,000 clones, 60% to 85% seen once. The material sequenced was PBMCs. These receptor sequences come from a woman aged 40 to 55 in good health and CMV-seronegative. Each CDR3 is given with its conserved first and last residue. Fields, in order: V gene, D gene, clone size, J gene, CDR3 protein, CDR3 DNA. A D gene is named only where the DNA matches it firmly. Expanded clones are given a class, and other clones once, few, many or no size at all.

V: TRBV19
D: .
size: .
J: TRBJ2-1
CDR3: CASSMGGGGQFF
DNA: TGTGCCAGTAGTATGGGGGGTGGCGGGCAGTTCTTC

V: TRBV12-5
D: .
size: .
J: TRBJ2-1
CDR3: CASYSGSGGPGEQFF
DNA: TGTGCTAGTTATTCGGGGTCTGGGGGCCCGGGTGAGCAGTTCTTC

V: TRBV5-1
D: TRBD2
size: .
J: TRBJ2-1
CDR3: CASRIGLAGVYNEQFF
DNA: TGCGCCAGCAGGATTGGACTAGCGGGGGTTTACAATGAGCAGTTCTTC

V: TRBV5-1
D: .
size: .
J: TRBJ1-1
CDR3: CASSSYGQAVYRTEAFF
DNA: TGCGCCAGCAGCTCTTACGGCCAGGCCGTGTATAGGACTGAAGCTTTCTTT

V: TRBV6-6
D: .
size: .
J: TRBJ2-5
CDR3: CATRRTLEGETQYF
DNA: TGTGCCACCCGACGGACCCTGGAGGGAGAGACCCAGTACTTC

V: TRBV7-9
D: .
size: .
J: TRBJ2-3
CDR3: CASSLNSIDTQYF
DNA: TGTGCCAGCAGCTTAAACTCTATAGATACGCAGTATTTT

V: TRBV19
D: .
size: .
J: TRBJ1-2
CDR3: CASKRLNRDGGYTF
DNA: TGTGCCAGTAAAAGACTAAACCGTGATGGGGGCTACACCTTC

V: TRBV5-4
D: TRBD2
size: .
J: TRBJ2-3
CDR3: CASSAAGTSGTDTQYF
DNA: TGTGCCAGCAGCGCGGCCGGGACTAGCGGGACAGATACGCAGTATTTT

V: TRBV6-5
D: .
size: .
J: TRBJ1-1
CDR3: CASSADRGDTEAFF
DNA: TGTGCCAGCAGTGCCGATCGGGGGGACACTGAAGCTTTCTTT

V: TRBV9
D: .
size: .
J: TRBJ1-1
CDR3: CASSVAKNTEAFF
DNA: TGTGCCAGCAGCGTAGCTAAAAACACTGAAGCTTTCTTT

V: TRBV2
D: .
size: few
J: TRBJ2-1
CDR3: CASSNPTTTYNEQFF
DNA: TGTGCCAGCAGTAATCCTACCACCACCTACAATGAGCAGTTCTTC

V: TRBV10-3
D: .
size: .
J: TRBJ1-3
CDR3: CAISPRQQSSGNTIYF
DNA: TGTGCCATCAGTCCCAGACAGCAGAGCTCTGGAAACACCATATATTTT

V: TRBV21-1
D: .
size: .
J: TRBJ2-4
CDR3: CASSKALVAGGPGNKNIQYF
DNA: TGTGCCAGCAGCAAAGCGCTAGTAGCGGGAGGGCCTGGAAACAAAAACATTCAGTACTTC

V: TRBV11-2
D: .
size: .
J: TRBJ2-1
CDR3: CASSLAPTVNEQFF
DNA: TGTGCCAGCAGCTTAGCCCCAACAGTCAATGAGCAGTTCTTC

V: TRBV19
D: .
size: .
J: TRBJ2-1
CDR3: CASSARSSSNEQFF
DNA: TGTGCCAGTAGTGCGAGGTCCAGTTCCAATGAGCAGTTCTTC

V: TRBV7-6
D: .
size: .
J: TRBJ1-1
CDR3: CASSLDLTATEAFF
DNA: TGTGCCAGCAGCTTAGACCTAACAGCCACTGAAGCTTTCTTT

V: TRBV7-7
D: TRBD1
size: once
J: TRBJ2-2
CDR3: CASTLQGATGELFF
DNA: TGTGCTAGCACCTTGCAGGGGGCAACCGGGGAGCTGTTTTTT

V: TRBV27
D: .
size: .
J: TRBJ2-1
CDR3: CASSLQGQGHNEQFF
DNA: TGTGCCAGCAGTTTACAAGGGCAGGGGCACAATGAGCAGTTCTTC

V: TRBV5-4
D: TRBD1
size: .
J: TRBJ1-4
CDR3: CASSRTGQGNEKLFF
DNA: TGTGCCAGCAGCCGGACCGGACAGGGAAATGAAAAACTGTTTTTT

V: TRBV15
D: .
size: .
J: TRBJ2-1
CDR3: CATSRASGSYNEQFF
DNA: TGTGCCACCAGCAGAGCCAGCGGCTCCTACAATGAGCAGTTCTTC

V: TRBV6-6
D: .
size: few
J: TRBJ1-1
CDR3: CASSYSRDTEAFF
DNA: TGTGCCAGCAGTTACAGTAGAGACACTGAAGCTTTCTTT

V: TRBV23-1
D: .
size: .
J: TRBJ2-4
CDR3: CASSSGSKNIQYF
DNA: TGCGCCAGCAGTTCAGGGTCCAAAAACATTCAGTACTTC

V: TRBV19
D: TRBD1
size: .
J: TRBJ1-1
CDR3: CASSSNRGTEAFF
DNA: TGTGCCAGTAGTTCAAACAGGGGAACTGAAGCTTTCTTT

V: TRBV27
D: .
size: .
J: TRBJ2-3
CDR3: CASSLGDTVDTQYF
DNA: TGTGCCAGCAGTTTAGGGGACACGGTCGATACGCAGTATTTT

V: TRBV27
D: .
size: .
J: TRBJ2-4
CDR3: CASSLKGPPNIQYF
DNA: TGTGCCAGCAGTTTAAAGGGGCCGCCGAACATTCAGTACTTC

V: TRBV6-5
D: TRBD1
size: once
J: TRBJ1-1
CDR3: CASSSNRGNTEAFF
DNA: TGTGCCAGCAGTTCTAACAGGGGGAACACTGAAGCTTTCTTT

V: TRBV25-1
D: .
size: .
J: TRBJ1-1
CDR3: CASSEGFGGRTEAFF
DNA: TGTGCCAGCAGTGAAGGATTCGGGGGTCGGACTGAAGCTTTCTTT

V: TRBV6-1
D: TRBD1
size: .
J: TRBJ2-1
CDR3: CASSEGDRARFF
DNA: TGTGCCAGCAGTGAGGGGGACAGGGCCCGTTTCTTC

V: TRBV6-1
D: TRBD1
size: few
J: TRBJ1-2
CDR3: CASTRPGTGVYTF
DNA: TGTGCCAGCACCCGTCCCGGGACAGGGGTCTACACCTTC

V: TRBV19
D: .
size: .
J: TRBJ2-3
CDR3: CASSIMGLGDTQYF
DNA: TGTGCCAGTAGTATAATGGGGCTGGGAGATACGCAGTATTTT

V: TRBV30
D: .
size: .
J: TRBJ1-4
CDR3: CAWWGGIGEKLFF
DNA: TGTGCCTGGTGGGGGGGCATCGGTGAAAAACTGTTTTTT

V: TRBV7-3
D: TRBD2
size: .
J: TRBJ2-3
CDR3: CASSLGAGGRDTQYF
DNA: TGTGCCAGCAGCTTAGGGGCGGGAGGCCGAGATACGCAGTATTTT

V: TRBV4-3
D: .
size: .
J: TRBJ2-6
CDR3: CASSPSSGANVLTF
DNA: TGCGCCAGCAGCCCGAGCTCTGGGGCCAACGTCCTGACTTTC

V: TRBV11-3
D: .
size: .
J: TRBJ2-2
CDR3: CASSFRSFRGGELFF
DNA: TGTGCCAGCAGCTTTAGGTCATTTAGAGGCGGGGAGCTGTTTTTT

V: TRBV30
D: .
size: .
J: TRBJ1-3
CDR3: CAWSPDFSGGNAIYF
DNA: TGTGCCTGGAGTCCGGACTTCAGCGGCGGGAATGCCATATATTTT

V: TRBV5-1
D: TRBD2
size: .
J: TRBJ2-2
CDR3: CASRRLAGEDTGELFF
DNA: TGCGCCAGCAGAAGACTAGCGGGAGAAGACACCGGGGAGCTGTTTTTT

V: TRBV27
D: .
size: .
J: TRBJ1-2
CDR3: CASRGPSYYGYTF
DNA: TGTGCCAGCAGGGGGCCATCCTACTATGGCTACACCTTC

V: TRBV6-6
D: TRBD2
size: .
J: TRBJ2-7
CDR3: CASSYSSGRASYEQYF
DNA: TGTGCCAGCAGTTACTCTAGCGGGAGGGCATCCTACGAGCAGTACTTC

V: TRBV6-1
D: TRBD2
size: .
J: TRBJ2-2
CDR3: CASSDLLALRELFF
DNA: TGTGCCAGCAGTGATCTACTAGCGCTGCGGGAGCTGTTTTTT

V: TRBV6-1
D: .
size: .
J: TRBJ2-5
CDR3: CASTLTRGGQETQYF
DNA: TGTGCCAGCACACTGACACGGGGAGGACAAGAGACCCAGTACTTC

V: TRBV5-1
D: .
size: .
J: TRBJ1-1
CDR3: CASSSNAGGFVTEAFF
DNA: TGCGCCAGCAGCTCCAATGCGGGGGGGTTCGTCACTGAAGCTTTCTTT

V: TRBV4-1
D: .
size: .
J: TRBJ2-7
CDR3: CASSHSDEGSYEQYF
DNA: TGCGCCAGCAGCCACTCAGACGAGGGTTCCTACGAGCAGTACTTC

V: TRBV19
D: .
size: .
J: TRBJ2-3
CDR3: CASSIGWGELGTDTQYF
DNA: TGTGCCAGTAGTATAGGTTGGGGGGAGCTGGGCACAGATACGCAGTATTTT

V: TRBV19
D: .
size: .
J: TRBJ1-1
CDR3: CASTTYPDRSRPEAFF
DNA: TGTGCCAGTACTACGTATCCGGACAGATCTCGACCTGAAGCTTTCTTT

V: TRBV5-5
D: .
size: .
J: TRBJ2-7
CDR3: CASSWAPSYEQYF
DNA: TGTGCCAGCAGCTGGGCCCCCTCCTACGAGCAGTACTTC

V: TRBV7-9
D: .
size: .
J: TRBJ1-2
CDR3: CASSLAAGGYTF
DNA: TGTGCCAGCAGCTTAGCCGCTGGCGGCTACACCTTC

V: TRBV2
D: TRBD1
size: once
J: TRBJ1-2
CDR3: CASRGLTGVDGYTF
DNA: TGTGCCAGCAGGGGGCTGACAGGGGTTGATGGCTACACCTTC

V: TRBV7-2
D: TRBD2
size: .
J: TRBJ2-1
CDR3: CASSLELASGNNEQFF
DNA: TGTGCCAGCAGCTTAGAGTTGGCTAGCGGAAACAATGAGCAGTTCTTC

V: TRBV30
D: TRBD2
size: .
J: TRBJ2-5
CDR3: CAWRPDVGDQREVWKTQYF
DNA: TGTGCCTGGAGGCCCGATGTGGGGGACCAGCGGGAGGTCTGGAAGACCCAGTACTTC